The rows below give T cell receptor beta chains drawn from one sample of a study of breast tumors, draining lymph nodes, adjacent tissues. TCRdb itself ran the multiplex PCR reads through MiXCR, one entry per CDR3 protein. Among about 130,000 distinct CDR3 sequences listed, around 20% were seen once. What was sequenced was axillary lymph node tissue. Receptors were obtained from a female donor with breast cancer. Some clones in this sample may be carry-over from other donors' samples. CDR3s include the opening cysteine and the closing phenylalanine or tryptophan. D genes are given only for firm matches. A clone size is listed for some rows: how often the clone was seen (once, few, many), or a class if it is expanded.

size	D	V	J	CDR3	DNA
many	NA	TRBV12-3/TRBV12-4	TRBJ1-2	CASSTHRAVGDGYTF	TGTGCCAGCAGTACCCACAGGGCGGTTGGGGATGGCTACACCTTC
many	TRBD1	TRBV6-6	TRBJ1-3	CASTYQGVGSGNTIYF	TGTGCCAGCACCTACCAGGGGGTTGGCTCTGGAAACACCATATATTTT
NA	NA	TRBV7-9	TRBJ2-2	CASSPYPDPFGELFF	TGTGCCAGCAGCCCCTACCCCGACCCCTTCGGGGAGCTGTTTTTT
many	NA	TRBV27	TRBJ2-7	CASSPRGGGRGEQYF	TGTGCCAGCAGCCCCCGGGGAGGGGGCAGAGGGGAGCAGTACTTC
NA	NA	TRBV12-3/TRBV12-4	TRBJ2-4	CASSFTTVKNIQYF	TGTGCCAGCAGTTTTACGACAGTAAAAAACATTCAGTACTTC
NA	NA	TRBV2	TRBJ2-2	CASSEGTLRGTGELFF	TGTGCCAGCAGTGAAGGGACCCTCAGGGGCACCGGGGAGCTGTTTTTT
many	NA	TRBV7-3	TRBJ2-5	CASSLSRMETQYF	TGTGCCAGCAGCTTATCACGGATGGAGACCCAGTACTTC
many	NA	TRBV18	TRBJ1-4	CASSRDVGANEKLFF	TGTGCCAGCTCACGGGACGTAGGGGCGAATGAAAAACTGTTTTTT
many	TRBD2	TRBV20-1	TRBJ2-7	CSASPITSGRGYEQYF	TGCAGTGCTAGTCCAATAACTAGCGGGAGAGGATACGAGCAGTACTTC
many	TRBD1	TRBV11-2	TRBJ2-3	CASSPGQRGPDTQYF	TGTGCCAGCAGCCCTGGGCAAAGGGGGCCAGATACGCAGTATTTT
many	TRBD2	TRBV5-1	TRBJ2-7	CASSPSSGTSGGNEQYF	TGCGCCAGCAGCCCTTCCTCCGGGACTAGCGGGGGGAACGAGCAGTACTTC
many	NA	TRBV20-1	TRBJ2-7	CSADTDLIYEQYF	TGCAGTGCTGATACGGACTTAATCTACGAGCAGTACTTC
NA	NA	TRBV18	TRBJ1-5	CASSPGDRQPQHF	TGTGCCAGCTCACCCGGGGACCGTCAGCCCCAGCATTTT
many	TRBD1	TRBV24-1	TRBJ2-3	CATSEFQGTGRSTDTQYF	TGTGCCACCAGTGAATTTCAGGGGACAGGGAGGAGCACAGATACGCAGTATTTT
many	TRBD2	TRBV7-8	TRBJ2-1	CASSRIRGRDNEQFF	TGTGCCAGCAGCCGGATTCGCGGGAGGGACAATGAGCAGTTCTTC
many	NA	TRBV3-1	TRBJ1-6	CASSTASSYNSPLHF	TGTGCCAGCAGCACGGCTAGCTCCTATAATTCACCCCTCCACTTT
many	NA	TRBV24-1	TRBJ2-5	CATSDTGRETQYF	TGTGCCACCAGTGACACAGGGCGTGAGACCCAGTACTTC
many	NA	TRBV7-3	TRBJ2-3	CASSLTGGLGTDTQYF	TGTGCCAGCAGCTTAACCGGGGGGCTTGGAACAGATACGCAGTATTTT
many	NA	TRBV2	TRBJ1-2	CASNGVRGGYTF	TGTGCCAGCAACGGGGTTAGGGGTGGCTACACCTTC
NA	NA	TRBV19	TRBJ1-4	CASSRGLPQSGKLFF	TGTGCCAGTAGTAGAGGGCTCCCACAATCCGGAAAACTGTTTTTT
many	NA	TRBV10-1	TRBJ2-7	CASISPCNGGTRPQHYEQYF	TGCGCCAGCATCTCGCCCTGTAATGGGGGGACTCGTCCTCAACACTACGAGCAGTACTTC
many	NA	TRBV12-3/TRBV12-4	TRBJ2-3	CASSLAHSTDTQYF	TGTGCCAGCAGTTTAGCGCACAGCACAGATACGCAGTATTTT
many	NA	TRBV2	TRBJ2-3	CASSRGSDTDTQYF	TGTGCCAGCAGCCGGGGGTCCGACACAGATACGCAGTATTTT
many	NA	TRBV12-3/TRBV12-4	TRBJ2-5	CASSLRGPETQYF	TGTGCCAGCAGTTTGCGGGGGCCAGAGACCCAGTACTTC
many	NA	TRBV6-5	TRBJ1-2	CASSIGQLRGYTF	TGTGCCAGCAGTATCGGGCAGTTAAGAGGCTACACCTTC